This T cell receptor (beta chain) originates from a study of shared clonotypes between healthy human individuals. Study-wide results and caveats: Shared clonotypes across all four donors exceeded non-shared ones in generation probability.

This clone has a handful of counts. Its target is unknown. Germline CDR1 SNHLY, CDR2 FYNNEI. The CDR3 has 14 residues. Trimming cost V 4 bases and J 5 bases, with 9 bases left between them. The protocol was immunoSEQ multiplex PCR, while the TCRdb copy is restricted to in-frame clones and leaves out a portion. The table shows about 340,000 clones, with less than 75% occurring only once. Source material: memory CD4+ T cells sorted from blood. Regarding subset: CD45RA-negative fraction. V and J are TRBV2 and TRBJ1-6; D ambiguous. The sequence was collected from a young man in good health. CDR3 sequence (DNA): TGTGCCAGCAGTGGCCGGGGTAATAATTCACCCCTCCACTTT. This sequence encodes CASSGRGNNSPLHF.